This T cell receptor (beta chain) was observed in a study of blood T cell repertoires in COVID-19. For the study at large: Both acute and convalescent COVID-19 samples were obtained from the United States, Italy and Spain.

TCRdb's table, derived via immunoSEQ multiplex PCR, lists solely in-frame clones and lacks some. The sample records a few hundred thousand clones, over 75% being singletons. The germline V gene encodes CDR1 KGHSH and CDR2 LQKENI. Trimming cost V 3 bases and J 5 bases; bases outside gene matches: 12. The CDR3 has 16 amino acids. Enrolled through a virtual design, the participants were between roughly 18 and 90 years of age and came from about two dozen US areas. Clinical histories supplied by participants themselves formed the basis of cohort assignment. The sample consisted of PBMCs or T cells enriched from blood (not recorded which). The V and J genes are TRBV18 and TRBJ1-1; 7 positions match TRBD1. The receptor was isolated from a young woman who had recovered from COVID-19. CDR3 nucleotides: TGTGCCAGCTCACCGGGGCAGGGGGATGTCTGGACTGAAGCTTTCTTT. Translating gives CASSPGQGDVWTEAFF.